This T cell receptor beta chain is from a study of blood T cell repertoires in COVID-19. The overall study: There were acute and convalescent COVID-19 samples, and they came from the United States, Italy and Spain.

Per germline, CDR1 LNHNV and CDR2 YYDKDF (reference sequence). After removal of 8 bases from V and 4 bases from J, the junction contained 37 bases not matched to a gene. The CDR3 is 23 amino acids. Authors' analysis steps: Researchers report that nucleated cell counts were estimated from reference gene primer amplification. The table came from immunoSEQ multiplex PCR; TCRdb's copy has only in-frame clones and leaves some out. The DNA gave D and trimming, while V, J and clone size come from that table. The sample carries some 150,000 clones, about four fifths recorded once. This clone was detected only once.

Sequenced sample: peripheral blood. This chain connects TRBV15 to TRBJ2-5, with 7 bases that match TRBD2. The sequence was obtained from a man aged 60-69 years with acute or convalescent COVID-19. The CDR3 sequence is CATLGPDRGRRAGDSRLRETQYF. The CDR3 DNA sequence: TGTGCCACCCTCGGCCCTGACAGAGGACGGCGCGCGGGGGATTCACGCCTCCGAGAGACCCAGTACTTC. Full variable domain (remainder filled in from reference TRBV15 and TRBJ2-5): DAMVIQNPRYQVTQFGKPVTLSCSQTLNHNVMYWYQQKSSQAPKLLFHYYDKDFNNEADTPDNFQSRRPNTSFCFLDIRSPGLGDTAMYLCATLGPDRGRRAGDSRLRETQYFGPGTRLLVL.